The T cell receptor beta chain under discussion was sequenced for a study of T cell changes during pregnancy in multiple sclerosis. The protocol was immunoSEQ multiplex PCR, while the TCRdb copy is restricted to in-frame clones and leaves out a portion. The sample carries roughly 69,000 clones, around 90% recorded once. V was trimmed by 0 bases and J by 1 base, leaving 14 bases between them. The CDR3 totals 16 residues. CDR1 and CDR2 (germline): SGHRS, YFSETQ. The source is a female donor with multiple sclerosis, enrolled in a pregnancy study. The chain is built from TRBV5-1 and TRBJ2-7; D call uncertain. Here the sequenced sample was peripheral blood, taken in the third trimester of pregnancy. CDR3 residues: CASSLEFGRHSYEQYF. In DNA form, the CDR3 reads TGCGCCAGCAGCTTGGAGTTTGGCAGGCATTCCTACGAGCAGTACTTC.